Listed here are 30 T cell receptor beta chains from one sample, sequenced in a study of cytomegalovirus exposure and HLA in healthy donors (dated by TCRdb to 2016 to 2017). The library was made by the immunoSEQ multiplex PCR assay. Held by TCRdb, this immuneACCESS table contains in-frame sequences only and omits some clones. Under half of the omission traces to an unresolved V gene where checked; the cause of the rest is unknown. Here the sample has approximately 300,000 clones; around 87% occur a single time. The ten top clones hold approximately 1.1% of the sample. Sequenced input: PBMCs. Every receptor here comes from a woman in her 30s in good health and CMV-seropositive.

V gene TRBV7-3 combines with J gene TRBJ1-2; tentative D call: TRBD1 (5 bases). The CDR3 loop spans 13 amino acids. Trimming shortened V by 5 bases and J by 6 bases, and 13 bases separated the two germline ends. CDR1 SGHTA and CDR2 FQGTGA come from the germline V gene. The CDR3 here is CASSPRGGNGYTF. As DNA, the CDR3 is TGTGCCAGCAGCCCTCGCGGGGGGAATGGCTACACCTTC.

In the case of this clone: Other nucleotide sequences from this sample produce the same CDR3. J is TRBJ2-7 and V is TRBV30; TRBD1 matches 7 bases. CDR1 GTSNPN and CDR2 SVGIG come from the germline V gene (reference sequence). The V and J ends lost 3 bases and 3 bases, in that order; junction bases with no gene match: 2. The CDR3 spans 12 residues. CDR3 residues: CAWSAGGYEQYF. CDR3 DNA sequence: TGTGCCTGGAGCGCAGGGGGCTACGAGCAGTACTTC.

The V gene is TRBV2, the J gene TRBJ2-1; a possible D gene is TRBD2 (5 bases). Between the trimmed V and J ends, which lost 9 bases and 9 bases, there was a span of 18 bases. The germline gives CDR1 SNHLY, CDR2 FYNNEI. The CDR3 extends over 13 amino acids. The CDR3 DNA sequence: TGTGCCAGTAAGTGGAGAGGGAACTTTGAGCAGTTCTTC. Translated: CASKWRGNFEQFF.

The chain combines TRBV13 with TRBJ2-7; no firm D call. The CDR3 extends over 14 amino acids. Trimming took off 4 bases at V and 6 bases at J, with 16 bases between the two ends. Looked up from germline, CDR1 is PRHDT and CDR2 is FYEKMQ (reference sequence). CDR3: CASSSTGGGPEQYF. For the CDR3, the DNA is TGTGCCAGCAGCTCCACCGGTGGCGGACCCGAGCAGTACTTC.

This CDR3 reads CAWRKYGARSTEAFF. CDR3 bases: TGTGCCTGGAGGAAATATGGAGCACGAAGCACTGAAGCTTTCTTT. The chain joins TRBV30 to TRBJ1-1, with D uncertain. Trimming took off 3 bases at V and 4 bases at J, with 18 bases between the two ends. This CDR3 has 15 amino acids. The V gene's germline CDR1 is GTSNPN and CDR2 SVGIG (reference sequence).

CDR3 sequence: CASSPLDCGRDPTTYNEQFF. The CDR3 DNA reads as TGTGCCAGCAGCCCCCTAGACTGCGGGAGGGACCCCACAACCTACAATGAGCAGTTCTTC. J is TRBJ2-1 and V is TRBV11-3, with 9 bases fitting TRBD2. The CDR3 contains 20 residues. J was trimmed by 2 bases and V by 5 bases; bases with no gene match: 19. Germline V CDR1 and CDR2: SGHNT, YENEEA. Full variable domain (outside the CDR3, taken from reference TRBV11-3 and TRBJ2-1): EAGVVQSPRYKIIEKKQPVAFWCNPISGHNTLYWYLQNLGQGPELLIRYENEEAVDDSQLPKDRFSAERLKGVDSTLKIQPAELGDSAVYLCASSPLDCGRDPTTYNEQFFGPGTRLTVL.

J is TRBJ1-5 and V is TRBV11-2; D gene uncertain. Germline values: CDR1 SGHAT, CDR2 FQNNGV. The V end lost 4 bases, the J end lost 4 bases, and 14 bases lay between the germline ends. The CDR3 sequence is 15 residues long. The CDR3 nucleotides read TGTGCCAGCAGCTCGCCGTTGGAGGAGAATCAGCCCCAGCATTTT. This sequence encodes CASSSPLEENQPQHF.

The genes are TRBV27 and TRBJ2-3, with D possibly TRBD2 on 5 matching bases. V shed 3 bases and J shed 0 bases, with 13 bases lying between them. CDR3 length: 16 residues. The germline CDR1 and CDR2 sequences are MNHEY and SMNVEV (reference sequence). DNA for the CDR3: TGTGCCAGCAGTTTCAGGCGAGCGGATAGCACAGATACGCAGTATTTT. This codes for CASSFRRADSTDTQYF.

V usage is TRBV4-2 and J usage is TRBJ2-7; no clear D. Germline loops: CDR1 LGHNA, CDR2 YNFKEQ. CDR3 length: 16 amino acids. V dropped 1 base and J dropped 3 bases, with 16 bases sitting between them. The CDR3 loop is CASSQGETSPNYEQYF. The CDR3 nucleotides are TGTGCCAGCAGCCAAGGAGAAACGTCGCCGAACTACGAGCAGTACTTC.

The chain has TRBV6-5 and TRBJ2-7; the D is unclear. The CDR3 loop spans 14 amino acids. Germline V gives CDR1 MNHEY, CDR2 SVGAGI. V was clipped by 6 bases and J by 1 base, with 13 bases between them. CDR3: CASRPIPPSYEQYF. The DNA for the CDR3 is TGTGCCAGCAGGCCCATCCCTCCTTCCTACGAGCAGTACTTC.

This sequence joins TRBV7-9 and TRBJ2-7; no reliable D call. Germline V gene data show CDR1 as SEHNR and CDR2 as FQNEAQ (reference sequence). The CDR3 extends over 12 amino acids. Trimming pared 3 bases from V and 6 bases from J, leaving 9 bases between. This CDR3 is CASSFLGIEQYF. CDR3 nucleotide sequence: TGTGCCAGCAGCTTTTTAGGTATCGAGCAGTACTTC.

A note on this clone: Within the sample, other DNA sequences also encode this same CDR3. This chain links TRBV6-1 with TRBJ2-7; no definite D call. V dropped 2 bases and J dropped 2 bases, with 1 base sitting between them. Germline V gives CDR1 MNHNS, CDR2 SASEGT. CDR3 size: 11 residues. In nucleotides, the CDR3 is TGTGCCAGCAGTGAAACCTACGAGCAGTACTTC. Translation gives CASSETYEQYF.

The rearrangement joins TRBV28 to TRBJ2-1; D not certain. Trimming left V 3 bases short and J 5 bases short, with 17 bases between. The germline V gene has CDR1 MDHEN and CDR2 SYDVKM. This CDR3 region has 16 residues. The DNA of the CDR3 is TGTGCCAGCAGTTTTAATAGGGTAGGGTTGGACAATGAGCAGTTCTTC. Translating it yields CASSFNRVGLDNEQFF.

The chain carries TRBV6-6 and TRBJ2-7; D may be TRBD2 (6 bases). Trimming took off 0 bases at V and 2 bases at J, with 8 bases between the two ends. This CDR3 region has 14 residues. Germline CDR1 and CDR2: MNHNY and SVGAGI (reference sequence). CDR3 nucleotides: TGTGCCAGCAGTTACTCGCCTAGCGCCTACGAGCAGTACTTC. Translation gives CASSYSPSAYEQYF.

V usage is TRBV27 and J usage is TRBJ1-6; TRBD1 might be the D (6 bases). Germline V gene lookup returns CDR1 MNHEY and CDR2 SMNVEV (reference sequence). This CDR3 contains 17 residues. V lost 2 bases and J lost 3, with 14 bases in between. The CDR3 DNA is TGTGCCAGCAGTTTAGGAGTACAGGGATACTATAATTCACCCCTCCACTTT. Translated: CASSLGVQGYYNSPLHF.

The genes are TRBV18 and TRBJ1-1, with 8 bases fitting TRBD1. V lost 3 bases and J lost 3; bases outside the gene matches: 3. Germline CDR1 reads KGHSH; CDR2 reads LQKENI. The CDR3 has 14 amino acids. CDR3 region: CASSPTGGDTEAFF. CDR3 DNA: TGTGCCAGCTCACCTACAGGGGGGGACACTGAAGCTTTCTTT.

The chain links TRBV21-1 to TRBJ2-1; the table's D gene call, TRBD2, was not cross checked with the DNA. TRBV21-1 represents a pseudogene. The CDR3 contains 18 residues. The CDR3 DNA is TGTGCCAGCATCAATGGGACTAGCGGGGGGCCTATCTACAATGAGCAGTTCTTC. Encoded protein: CASINGTSGGPIYNEQFF.

The chain links TRBV6-5 to TRBJ1-4; no reliable D call. Trimming left V 4 bases short and J 7 bases short, with 4 bases between. Germline V gene sequence: CDR1 MNHEY, CDR2 SVGAGI. The CDR3 has 11 residues. The CDR3, as DNA: TGTGCCAGCAGTTTCGGTGAAAAACTGTTTTTT. Its protein is CASSFGEKLFF.

The chain couples TRBV27 to TRBJ2-4; the match to TRBD2 covers 13 bases. CDR3 length equals 14 residues. V dropped 7 bases and J dropped 7; count of bases not matched to a gene: 4. Germline V gene sequence: CDR1 MNHEY, CDR2 SMNVEV (reference sequence). The CDR3 DNA reads TGTGCCAGCAAAAGGACTAGCGGGAGTAACATTCAGTACTTC. Amino acid sequence: CASKRTSGSNIQYF.

The V gene is TRBV9, the J gene TRBJ1-2; a possible D gene is TRBD1 (6 bases). The germline gives CDR1 SGDLS, CDR2 YYNGEE. The CDR3 is made up of 15 amino acids. Between the trimmed V and J ends, which lost 3 bases and 5 bases, there was a span of 17 bases. The DNA of the CDR3 is TGTGCCAGCAGCGCCCGGGACACCGGAGCATATGGCTACACCTTC. This translates into CASSARDTGAYGYTF.

The V and J genes are TRBV7-3 and TRBJ2-3, with 14 bases identical to TRBD2. This CDR3 region has 15 residues. Germline V gene lookup returns CDR1 SGHTA and CDR2 FQGTGA. Trimming took 5 bases from V and 5 from J; bases not matched to a gene: 3. This CDR3 reads CASSLGTSGGDTQYF. The CDR3 DNA reads TGTGCCAGCAGCCTTGGGACTAGCGGGGGAGATACGCAGTATTTT.

CDR3 sequence reads: CAISEMVNEQYF. As DNA, the CDR3 is TGTGCCATCAGTGAAATGGTGAACGAGCAGTACTTC. The chain is built from TRBV10-3 and TRBJ2-7; D gene uncertain. Trimming removed 3 bases from V and 5 bases from J, with 8 bases in between. The CDR3 has 12 amino acids. CDR1 and CDR2 (germline): ENHRY, SYGVKD.

The rearrangement links TRBV13 to TRBJ2-5; possibly TRBD2 for D (7 bases). Germline values: CDR1 PRHDT, CDR2 FYEKMQ (reference sequence). The CDR3 is made up of 15 amino acids. Trimming left V 3 bases short and J 5 bases short, with 16 bases between. The chain's CDR3 is CASSFRRGAEETQYF. CDR3 bases: TGTGCCAGCAGCTTTAGACGGGGGGCGGAGGAGACCCAGTACTTC.

The chain joins TRBV29-1 to TRBJ2-5, with D unresolved. V lost 5 bases to trimming and J lost 5 bases, with 12 bases between them. Germline lookup yields CDR1 SQVTM and CDR2 ANQGSEA. The CDR3 is made up of 12 amino acids. The CDR3 coding sequence is TGCAGCGTTCGAGACGGGCAGGAGACCCAGTACTTC. Amino acid sequence: CSVRDGQETQYF.

The chain couples TRBV6-1 to TRBJ2-4; D is perhaps TRBD2 (6 bases). Germline assignment: CDR1 MNHNS and CDR2 SASEGT. V was shortened by 1 base and J by 5 bases, with 15 bases between the two germline ends. The CDR3 is 16 amino acids. CDR3 in amino acids: CASSEGFRGFQNIQYF. CDR3 nucleotide sequence: TGTGCCAGCAGTGAAGGTTTTCGGGGGTTTCAAAACATTCAGTACTTC.

The genes are TRBV10-3 and TRBJ2-1, with TRBD2 as a possible D gene (6 bases). Looked up from germline, CDR1 is ENHRY and CDR2 is SYGVKD. CDR3 size: 14 residues. The ends were cut back, 11 bases at V and 8 bases at J, with 22 bases in the middle. CDR3 loop: CASSGLSSTDEQFF. The DNA for the CDR3 is TGTGCCTCCTCGGGACTGTCCTCTACGGATGAGCAGTTCTTC.

V is TRBV5-8 and J is TRBJ2-1; the D is unclear. CDR1 SGHTS and CDR2 YDEGEE come from the germline V gene. The V end lost 0 bases, the J end lost 2 bases, and 6 bases lay between the germline ends. This CDR3 comprises 14 residues. Written as DNA, the CDR3 is TGTGCCAGCAGCTTGGTTCTACCCTACAATGAGCAGTTCTTC. It yields the protein CASSLVLPYNEQFF.

The chain employs TRBV7-3 and TRBJ2-3; D remains unclear. The CDR3 is 13 residues long. Germline CDR1 and CDR2: SGHTA and FQGTGA. V shed 3 bases and J shed 2 bases, with 6 bases lying between them. CDR3 protein: CASSFVATDTQYF. CDR3 DNA sequence: TGTGCCAGCAGCTTTGTAGCCACAGATACGCAGTATTTT.

This clone came up a few times. This chain links TRBV5-4 with TRBJ2-7; 7 nucleotides match TRBD1. CDR1 and CDR2 (germline): SGHNT, YYREEE (reference sequence). V was clipped by 5 bases and J by 6 bases; unmatched bases: 14. The CDR3 totals 15 residues. CDR3 sequence: CASSPRQGRLSEQYF. The DNA of the CDR3 is TGTGCCAGCAGTCCGCGACAGGGTAGGCTCTCCGAGCAGTACTTC.

At least ten counts were recorded for this clone. The chain joins TRBV14 to TRBJ1-1, with D perhaps TRBD1 (6 bases). There are 16 residues in the CDR3. Germline loops: CDR1 SGHDN, CDR2 FVKESK. V lost 0 bases and J lost 4, with 15 bases in between. DNA for the CDR3: TGTGCCAGCAGCCAAGATTTATGGGACATTAGCACTGAAGCTTTCTTT. Amino acid sequence: CASSQDLWDISTEAFF.